The clone carrying this T cell receptor (beta chain) was observed many times. This sample stems from a study of regulatory T cells in long-lasting Graves disease. As to time point: persistent/refractory GD, antithyroid drugs over 5 years with positive TRAb. Researchers made the TCR library from RNA that was extracted from PBMCs. V lost 7 bases to trimming and J lost 4 bases, with 19 bases between them. Per germline, CDR1 SGHAT and CDR2 FQDESV (reference sequence). This CDR3 region has 15 residues. The authors built TCR beta libraries using iRepertoire HTBI primers and Arm-PCR of CDR3 regions. Original processing notes: Samples collectively showed around 56 TRBV and roughly 15 TRBJ segments. TCRdb re-analysed the multiplex PCR reads in MiXCR, keeping a single row per CDR3 protein. The V and J calls and clone size come from TCRdb's table, not from the authors' own analysis. Of 600,000 to 850,000 distinct CDR3 sequences in the sample, 25% to 35% were seen once.

This receptor was taken from a female donor with Graves disease. The material was peripheral blood mononuclear cells (PBMCs), obtained when the disease was refractory, from a patient treated with antithyroid drugs. This sequence joins TRBV11-1 and TRBJ2-5, with a tentative D call TRBD1 (6 bases). CDR3 coding DNA: TGTGCCAGCACCACACAGGGTGGCAGGGGAGAGACCCAGTACTTC. Translating it yields CASTTQGGRGETQYF. The full variable domain, rest sourced from reference TRBV11-1 and TRBJ2-5, is EAEVAQSPRYKITEKSQAVAFWCDPISGHATLYWYRQILGQGPELLVQFQDESVVDDSQLPKDRFSAERLKGVDSTLKIQPAELGDSAMYLCASTTQGGRGETQYFGPGTRLLVL.